A selection of T cell receptor beta chains follows, all from one sample in a study of radiotherapy plus CTLA-4 blockade in lung cancer. Sequencing used immunoSEQ multiplex PCR; TCRdb keeps in-frame clones, though not all of them. The data show 80,000 or so clones, with more than 60% seen just once and roughly 22% held by the top ten. Sequenced material: peripheral blood, taken from a patient treated with radiotherapy plus ipilimumab. The origin of the receptors is a human donor with non-small cell lung cancer whose response to radiotherapy plus ipilimumab could not be evaluated. Some clones in this sample may be carry-over from other donors' samples. Each CDR3 is given with its conserved first and last residue. The order of the fields is J gene, V gene, D gene, clone size, CDR3 DNA, CDR3 protein. D genes are given only for firm matches. Only part of the rows carry a size: once, few, many, or a class if the clone is expanded.

TRBJ1-2,TRBV11-1,-,once,TGTGCCAGCAGCTTAGATCCAGGTGGCTACACCTTC,CASSLDPGGYTF
TRBJ1-1,TRBV18,-,-,TGTGCCAGCTCCACAGAGTACACTGAAGCTTTCTTT,CASSTEYTEAFF
TRBJ2-1,TRBV5-1,TRBD1,once,TGCGCCAGCAGCCCTACAAACACCGGGACAGGGTTGGGTGAGCAGTTCTTC,CASSPTNTGTGLGEQFF
TRBJ1-2,TRBV28,TRBD1,few,TGTGCCAGCAGTTTATCGACAGGGCTTACTAACTATGGCTACACCTTC,CASSLSTGLTNYGYTF
TRBJ1-2,TRBV18,-,once,TGTGCCAGCTCACCAGGGCAGGGAAACTATGGCTACACCTTC,CASSPGQGNYGYTF
TRBJ1-2,TRBV27,-,-,TGTGCCAGCACACCCGGTACAGGGTTTAGGGATGGCTACACCTTC,CASTPGTGFRDGYTF
TRBJ2-7,TRBV4-1,TRBD1,-,TGCGCCAGCAGCCAACTCCGGGACAGGTCCTACGAGCAGTACTTC,CASSQLRDRSYEQYF
TRBJ1-1,TRBV11-2,-,-,TGTGCCAGCAGCCCTACAGATACGAACACTGAAGCTTTCTTT,CASSPTDTNTEAFF
TRBJ1-2,TRBV27,TRBD1,-,TGTGCCAGCAGTTTACAGGGGGCTCCAGGTTCCTATGGCTACACCTTC,CASSLQGAPGSYGYTF
TRBJ1-2,TRBV4-3,-,-,TGCGCCAGCAGCCCTTATAGCTCAGGGCACTCCGGGGGCTACACCTTC,CASSPYSSGHSGGYTF
TRBJ1-5,TRBV6-5,-,once,TGTGCCAGCAGTCGGGGTGGGGGGAATCAGCCCCAGCATTTT,CASSRGGGNQPQHF
TRBJ2-5,TRBV6-1,-,-,TGTGCCACCGTGGGCACACGGACCCAGTACTTC,CATVGTRTQYF
TRBJ2-7,TRBV28,-,-,TGTGCCAGCAGTTTGCACACGAACTACGAGCAGCACTTC,CASSLHTNYEQHF
TRBJ2-3,TRBV9,TRBD2,-,TGTGCCAGCAGCCCATGGGGGGGGGAGGATGCAGATACGCAGTATTTT,CASSPWGGEDADTQYF
TRBJ2-5,TRBV5-1,TRBD2,-,TGCGCCAGCAGCTTGGGTATTGCGAGCGGGGCAGAGACCCAGTACTTC,CASSLGIASGAETQYF
TRBJ1-1,TRBV5-1,-,-,TGCGCCAGCAGCTTGTATTCCTCCCAGTGGGCGAACACTGAAGCTTTCTTT,CASSLYSSQWANTEAFF
TRBJ2-7,TRBV7-6,TRBD1,-,TGTGCCAGCGGACAGGGGCCCTATGAGCAGTACTTC,CASGQGPYEQYF
TRBJ2-1,TRBV12-5,-,once,TGTGCTAGTGGTTTGGAGATTACGGGGTTGGGTGAGCAGTTCTTC,CASGLEITGLGEQFF
TRBJ2-7,TRBV5-1,TRBD1,-,TGCGCCAGCAGCTTGACAGGGGGTTCGTCCTACGAGCAGTACTTC,CASSLTGGSSYEQYF
TRBJ2-1,TRBV5-1,-,few,TGCGCCAGCAGCTGGGGGGACTCCTACAATGAGCAGTTCTTC,CASSWGDSYNEQFF
TRBJ2-5,TRBV7-2,-,-,TGTGCCAGCAGCTTAGCGCAGGCCGGGACCCAGTACTTC,CASSLAQAGTQYF
TRBJ1-2,TRBV10-3,-,-,TGTGCCATCAGTGAGGCGATTCGCGAATATGGCTACACCTTC,CAISEAIREYGYTF
TRBJ2-5,TRBV28,-,-,TGTGCCAGCACCCGAGAATCAGGCCAAGAGACCCAGTACTTC,CASTRESGQETQYF
TRBJ2-2,TRBV9,-,-,TGTGCCAGCAGCGTAGGGCCCCAGTTCGGGGAGCTGTTTTTT,CASSVGPQFGELFF
TRBJ1-1,TRBV5-4,TRBD1,many,TGTGCCAGCAGCAGAGACTGGACAGGGACTAACACTGAAGCTTTCTTT,CASSRDWTGTNTEAFF
TRBJ2-4,TRBV7-9,TRBD1,-,TGTGCCAGCAGCTTAATTGAGGGGGGACAGGGGGCAGTTCAGTACTTC,CASSLIEGGQGAVQYF
TRBJ2-4,TRBV7-9,-,-,TGTGCCAGCAGCGACGACATACTGGCCAAAAACATTCAGTACTTC,CASSDDILAKNIQYF
TRBJ2-7,TRBV5-6,-,-,TGTGCCAGCAGCCCCCCGACCCAGGCCTACGAGCAGTACTTC,CASSPPTQAYEQYF
TRBJ2-1,TRBV11-2,TRBD2,once,TGTGCCAGCAGCTCATCCGGGACTAGGACGAACAATGAGCAGTTCTTC,CASSSSGTRTNNEQFF
TRBJ1-2,TRBV6-5,TRBD1,-,TGTGCCAGCAGACCCGGGACAGGGCTTGGCTACACCTTC,CASRPGTGLGYTF
TRBJ1-1,TRBV27,-,-,TGTGCCAGCAGTTTGGCCGGGTCGGACACTGAAGCTTTCTTT,CASSLAGSDTEAFF
TRBJ1-1,TRBV5-4,TRBD1,-,TGTGCCAGCAGCTTGGCCAAGGGGGCAGGCACTGAAGCTTTCTTT,CASSLAKGAGTEAFF
TRBJ2-1,TRBV4-3,TRBD2,-,TGCGCCAGCAGCCAAGTTCCCCAGCGGGGGGACAACTACAATGAGCAGTTCTTC,CASSQVPQRGDNYNEQFF
TRBJ1-5,TRBV7-2,-,-,TGTGCCAGCAGCTTTCAACACCGGCCCCAGCATTTT,CASSFQHRPQHF
TRBJ1-1,TRBV7-9,-,-,TGTGCCAGCAGCGGACAGTCAAAAGAAGCTTTCTTT,CASSGQSKEAFF
TRBJ2-2,TRBV11-1,-,-,TGTGCCAGCTCAGAGTCTAGGGGGAACACCGGGGAGCTGTTTTTT,CASSESRGNTGELFF
TRBJ2-7,TRBV4-1,-,-,TGCGCCAGCAGCCAAGTACATTTACCAACCTACGAGCAGTACTTC,CASSQVHLPTYEQYF